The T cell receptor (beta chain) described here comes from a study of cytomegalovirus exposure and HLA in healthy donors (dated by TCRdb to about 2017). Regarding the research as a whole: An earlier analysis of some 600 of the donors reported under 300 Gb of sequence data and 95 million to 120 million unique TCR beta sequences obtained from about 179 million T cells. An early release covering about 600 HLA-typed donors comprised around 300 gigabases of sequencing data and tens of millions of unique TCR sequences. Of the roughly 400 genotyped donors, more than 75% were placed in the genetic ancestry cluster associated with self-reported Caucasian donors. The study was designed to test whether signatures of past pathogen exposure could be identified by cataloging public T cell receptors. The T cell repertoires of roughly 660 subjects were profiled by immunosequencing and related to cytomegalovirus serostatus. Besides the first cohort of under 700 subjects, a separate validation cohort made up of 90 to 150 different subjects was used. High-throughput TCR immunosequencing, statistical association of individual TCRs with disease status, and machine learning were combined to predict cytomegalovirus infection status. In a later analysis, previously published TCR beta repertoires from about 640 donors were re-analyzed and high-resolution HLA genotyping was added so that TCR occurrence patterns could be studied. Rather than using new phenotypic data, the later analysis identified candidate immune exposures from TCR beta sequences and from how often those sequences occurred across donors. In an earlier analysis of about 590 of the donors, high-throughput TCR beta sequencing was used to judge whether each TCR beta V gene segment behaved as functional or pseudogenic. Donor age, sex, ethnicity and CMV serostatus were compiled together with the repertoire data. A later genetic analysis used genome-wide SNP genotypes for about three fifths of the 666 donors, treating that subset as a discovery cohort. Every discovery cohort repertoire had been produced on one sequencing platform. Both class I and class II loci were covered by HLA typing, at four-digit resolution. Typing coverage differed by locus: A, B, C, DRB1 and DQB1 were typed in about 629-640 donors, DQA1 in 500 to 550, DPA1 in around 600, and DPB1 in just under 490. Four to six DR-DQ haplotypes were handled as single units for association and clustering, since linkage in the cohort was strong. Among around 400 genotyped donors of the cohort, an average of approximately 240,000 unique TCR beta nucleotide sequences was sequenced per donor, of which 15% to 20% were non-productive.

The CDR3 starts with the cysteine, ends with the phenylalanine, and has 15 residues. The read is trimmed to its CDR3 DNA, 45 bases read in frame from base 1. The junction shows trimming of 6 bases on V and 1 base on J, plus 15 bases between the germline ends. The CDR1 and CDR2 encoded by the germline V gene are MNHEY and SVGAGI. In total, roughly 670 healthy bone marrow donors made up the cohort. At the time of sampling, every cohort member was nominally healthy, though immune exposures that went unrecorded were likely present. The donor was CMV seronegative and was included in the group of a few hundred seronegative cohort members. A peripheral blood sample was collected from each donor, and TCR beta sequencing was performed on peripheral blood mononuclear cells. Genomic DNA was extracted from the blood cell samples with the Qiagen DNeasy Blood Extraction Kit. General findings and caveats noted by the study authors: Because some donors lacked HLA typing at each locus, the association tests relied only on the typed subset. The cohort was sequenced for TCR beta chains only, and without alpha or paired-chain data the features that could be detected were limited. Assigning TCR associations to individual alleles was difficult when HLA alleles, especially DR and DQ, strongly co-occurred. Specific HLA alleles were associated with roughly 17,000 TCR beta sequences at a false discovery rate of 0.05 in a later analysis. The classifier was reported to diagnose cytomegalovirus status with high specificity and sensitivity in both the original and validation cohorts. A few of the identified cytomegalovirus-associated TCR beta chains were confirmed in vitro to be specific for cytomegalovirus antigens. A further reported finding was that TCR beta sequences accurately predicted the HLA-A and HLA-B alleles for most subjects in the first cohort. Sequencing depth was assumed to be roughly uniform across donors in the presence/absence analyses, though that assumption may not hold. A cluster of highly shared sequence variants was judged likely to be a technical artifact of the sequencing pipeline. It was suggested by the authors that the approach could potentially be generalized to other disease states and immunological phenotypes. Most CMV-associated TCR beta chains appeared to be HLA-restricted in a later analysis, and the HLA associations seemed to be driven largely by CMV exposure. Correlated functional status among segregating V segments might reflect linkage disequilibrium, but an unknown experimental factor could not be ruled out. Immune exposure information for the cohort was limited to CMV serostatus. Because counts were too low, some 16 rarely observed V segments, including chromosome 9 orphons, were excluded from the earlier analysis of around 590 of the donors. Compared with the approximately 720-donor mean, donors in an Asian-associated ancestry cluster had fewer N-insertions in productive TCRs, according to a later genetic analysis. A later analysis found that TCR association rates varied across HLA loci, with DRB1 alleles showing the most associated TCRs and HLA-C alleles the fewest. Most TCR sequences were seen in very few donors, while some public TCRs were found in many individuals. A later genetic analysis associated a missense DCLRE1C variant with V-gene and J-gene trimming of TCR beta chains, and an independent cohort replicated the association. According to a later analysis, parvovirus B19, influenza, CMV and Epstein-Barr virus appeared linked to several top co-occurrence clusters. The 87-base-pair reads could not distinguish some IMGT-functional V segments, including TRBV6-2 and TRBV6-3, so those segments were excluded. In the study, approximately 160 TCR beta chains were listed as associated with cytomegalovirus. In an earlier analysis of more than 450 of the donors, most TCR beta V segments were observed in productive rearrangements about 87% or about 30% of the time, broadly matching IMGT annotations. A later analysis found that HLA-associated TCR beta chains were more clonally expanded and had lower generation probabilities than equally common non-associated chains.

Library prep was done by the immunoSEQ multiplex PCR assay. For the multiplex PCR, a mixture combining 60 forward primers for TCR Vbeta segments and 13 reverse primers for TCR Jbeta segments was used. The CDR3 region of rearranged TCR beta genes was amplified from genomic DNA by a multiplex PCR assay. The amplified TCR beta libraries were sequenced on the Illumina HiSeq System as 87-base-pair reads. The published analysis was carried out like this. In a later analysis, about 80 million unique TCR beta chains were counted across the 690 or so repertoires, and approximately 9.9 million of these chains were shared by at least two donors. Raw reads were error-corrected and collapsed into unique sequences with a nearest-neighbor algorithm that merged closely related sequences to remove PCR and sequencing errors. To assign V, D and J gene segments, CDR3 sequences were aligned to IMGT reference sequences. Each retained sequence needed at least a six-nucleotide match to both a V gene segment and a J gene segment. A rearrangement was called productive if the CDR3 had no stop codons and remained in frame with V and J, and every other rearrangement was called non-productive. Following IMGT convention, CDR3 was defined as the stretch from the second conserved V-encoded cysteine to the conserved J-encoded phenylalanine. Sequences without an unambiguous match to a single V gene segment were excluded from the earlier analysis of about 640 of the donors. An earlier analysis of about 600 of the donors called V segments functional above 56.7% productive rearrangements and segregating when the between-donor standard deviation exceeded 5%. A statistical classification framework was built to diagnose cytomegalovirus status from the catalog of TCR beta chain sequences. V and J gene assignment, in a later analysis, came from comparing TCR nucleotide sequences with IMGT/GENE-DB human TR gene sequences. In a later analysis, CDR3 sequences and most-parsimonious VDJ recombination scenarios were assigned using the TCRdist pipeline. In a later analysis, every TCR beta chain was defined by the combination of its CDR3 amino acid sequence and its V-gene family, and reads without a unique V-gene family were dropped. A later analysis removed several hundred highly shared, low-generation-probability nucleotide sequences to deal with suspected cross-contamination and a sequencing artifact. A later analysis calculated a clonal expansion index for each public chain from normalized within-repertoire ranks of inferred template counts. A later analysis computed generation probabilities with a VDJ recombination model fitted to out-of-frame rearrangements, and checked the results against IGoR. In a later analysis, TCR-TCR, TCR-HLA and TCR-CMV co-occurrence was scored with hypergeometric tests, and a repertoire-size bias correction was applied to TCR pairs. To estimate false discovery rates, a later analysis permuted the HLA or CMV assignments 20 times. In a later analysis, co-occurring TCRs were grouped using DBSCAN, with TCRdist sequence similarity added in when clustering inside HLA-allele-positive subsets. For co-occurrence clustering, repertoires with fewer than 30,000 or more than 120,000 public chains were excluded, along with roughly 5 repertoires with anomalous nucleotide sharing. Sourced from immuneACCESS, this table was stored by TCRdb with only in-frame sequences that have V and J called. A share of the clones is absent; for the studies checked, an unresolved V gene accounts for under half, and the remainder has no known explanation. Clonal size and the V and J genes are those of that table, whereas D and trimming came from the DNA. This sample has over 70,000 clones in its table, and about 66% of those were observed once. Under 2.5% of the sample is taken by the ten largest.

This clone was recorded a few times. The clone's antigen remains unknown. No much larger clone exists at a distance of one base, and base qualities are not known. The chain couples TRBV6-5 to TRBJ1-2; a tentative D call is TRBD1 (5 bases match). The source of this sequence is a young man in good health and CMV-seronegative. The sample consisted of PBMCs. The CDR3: CASSRGAGGNYGYTF. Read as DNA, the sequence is TGTGCCAGCAGCCGCGGGGCAGGCGGTAACTATGGCTACACCTTC.